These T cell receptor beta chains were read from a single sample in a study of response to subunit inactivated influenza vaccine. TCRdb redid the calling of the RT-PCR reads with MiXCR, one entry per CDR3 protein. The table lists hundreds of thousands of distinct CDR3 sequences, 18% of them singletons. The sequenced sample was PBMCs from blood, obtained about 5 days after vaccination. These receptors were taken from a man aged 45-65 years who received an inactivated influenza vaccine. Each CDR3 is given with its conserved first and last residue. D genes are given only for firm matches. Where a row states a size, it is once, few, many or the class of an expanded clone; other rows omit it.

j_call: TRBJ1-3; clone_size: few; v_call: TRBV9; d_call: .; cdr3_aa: CASPIQGSGNTIYF; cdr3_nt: TGTGCCAGCCCCATACAGGGCTCTGGAAACACCATATATTTT
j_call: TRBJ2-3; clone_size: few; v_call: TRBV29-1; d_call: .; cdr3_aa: CSVAAEPDTQYF; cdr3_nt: TGCAGCGTTGCGGCCGAGCCAGATACGCAGTATTTT
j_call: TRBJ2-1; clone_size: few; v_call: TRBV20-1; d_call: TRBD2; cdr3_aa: CSARSALAASHEQFF; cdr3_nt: TGCAGTGCTAGAAGTGCACTAGCGGCCTCACATGAGCAGTTCTTC
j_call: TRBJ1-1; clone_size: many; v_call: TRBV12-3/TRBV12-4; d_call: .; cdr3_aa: CASSFLGQNTEAFF; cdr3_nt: TGTGCCAGCAGTTTTTTGGGACAGAACACTGAAGCTTTCTTT
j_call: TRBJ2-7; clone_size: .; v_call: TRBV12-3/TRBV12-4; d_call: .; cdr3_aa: CASSGTPAAYEQYF; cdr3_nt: TGTGCCAGCAGCGGGACCCCAGCGGCCTACGAGCAGTACTTC
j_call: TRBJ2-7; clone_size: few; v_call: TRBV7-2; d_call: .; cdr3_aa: CASSLRSTYEQYF; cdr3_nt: TGTGCCAGCAGCCTACGATCGACCTACGAGCAGTACTTC
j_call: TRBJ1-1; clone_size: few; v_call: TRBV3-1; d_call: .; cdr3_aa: CASSPSTTGHSEAFF; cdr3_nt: TGTGCCAGCAGCCCTTCGACTACCGGACACTCTGAAGCTTTCTTT
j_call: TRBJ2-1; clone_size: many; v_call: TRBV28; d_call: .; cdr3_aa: CASSLLFAGEQFF; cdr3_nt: TGTGCCAGCAGTTTATTGTTCGCCGGTGAGCAGTTCTTC
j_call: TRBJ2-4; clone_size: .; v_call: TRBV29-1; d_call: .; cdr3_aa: CSVTTAYAKNIQYF; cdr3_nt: TGCAGCGTTACAACCGCTTACGCCAAAAACATTCAGTACTTC
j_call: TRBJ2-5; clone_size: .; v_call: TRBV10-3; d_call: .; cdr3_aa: CAISRKAVGGETQYF; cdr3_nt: TGTGCCATCAGCCGTAAAGCAGTAGGGGGGGAGACCCAGTACTTC
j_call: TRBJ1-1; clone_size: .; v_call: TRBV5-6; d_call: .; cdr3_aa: CASSFGQEAFF; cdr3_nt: TGTGCCAGCAGCTTTGGGCAAGAAGCTTTCTTT
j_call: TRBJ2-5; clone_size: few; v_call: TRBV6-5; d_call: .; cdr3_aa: CASSYSDGKETQYF; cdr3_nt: TGTGCCAGCAGTTACTCGGACGGCAAAGAGACCCAGTACTTC
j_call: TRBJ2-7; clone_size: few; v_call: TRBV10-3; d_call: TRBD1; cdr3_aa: CAISEQGGSYEQYF; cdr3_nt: TGTGCCATCAGTGAACAGGGGGGCTCCTACGAGCAGTACTTC
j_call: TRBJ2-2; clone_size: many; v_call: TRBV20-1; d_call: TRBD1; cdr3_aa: CSALKGQGATGELFF; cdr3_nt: TGCAGTGCCCTTAAGGGACAGGGGGCGACCGGGGAGCTGTTTTTT
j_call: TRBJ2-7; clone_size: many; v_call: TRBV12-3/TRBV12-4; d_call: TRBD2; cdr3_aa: CASRYGTSGSYEQYF; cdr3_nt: TGTGCCAGCAGGTACGGGACTAGCGGGAGTTACGAGCAGTACTTC
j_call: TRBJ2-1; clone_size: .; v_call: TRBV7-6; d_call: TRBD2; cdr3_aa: CASSLVGLAGNEQFF; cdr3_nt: TGTGCCAGCAGCTTAGTGGGACTAGCCGGCAATGAGCAGTTCTTC
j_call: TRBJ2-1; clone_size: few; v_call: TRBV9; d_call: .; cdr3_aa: CASSVGVSASYEQFF; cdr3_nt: TGTGCCAGCAGCGTAGGGGTATCTGCCAGCTATGAGCAGTTCTTC
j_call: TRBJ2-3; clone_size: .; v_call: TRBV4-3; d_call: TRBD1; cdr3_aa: CASRRGQGGTDTQYF; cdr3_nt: TGCGCCAGCAGGCGTGGACAGGGGGGTACAGATACGCAGTATTTT
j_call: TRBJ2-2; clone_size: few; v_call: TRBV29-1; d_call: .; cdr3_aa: CSADFGTFTGELFF; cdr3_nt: TGCAGCGCAGACTTCGGGACCTTCACCGGGGAGCTGTTTTTT
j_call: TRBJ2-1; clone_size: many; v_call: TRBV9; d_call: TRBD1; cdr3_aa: CASSVGGQSSYNEQFF; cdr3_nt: TGTGCCAGCAGCGTAGGGGGACAGTCCTCCTACAATGAGCAGTTCTTC
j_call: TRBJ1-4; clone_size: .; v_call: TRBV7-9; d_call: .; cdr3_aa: CASSPPGGEREKLFF; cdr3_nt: TGTGCCAGCAGCCCCCCGGGTGGGGAACGAGAAAAACTGTTTTTT
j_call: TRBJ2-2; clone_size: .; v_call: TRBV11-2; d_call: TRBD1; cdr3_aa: CASSERPTFDRGTGELFF; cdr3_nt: TGTGCCAGCAGCGAACGCCCTACTTTTGACAGGGGTACCGGGGAGCTGTTTTTT
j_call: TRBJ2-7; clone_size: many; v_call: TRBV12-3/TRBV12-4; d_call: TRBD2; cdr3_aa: CASSLGVSGGAYEQYF; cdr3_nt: TGTGCCAGCAGTTTAGGTGTTAGCGGGGGGGCTTACGAGCAGTACTTC
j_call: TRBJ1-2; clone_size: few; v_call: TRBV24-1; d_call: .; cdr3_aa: CATSDPRTEFRGYTF; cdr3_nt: TGTGCCACCAGTGACCCCCGGACAGAGTTTCGCGGCTACACCTTC
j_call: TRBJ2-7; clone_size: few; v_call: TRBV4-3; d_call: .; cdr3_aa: CASSQDVWGDSYEQYF; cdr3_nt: TGCGCCAGCAGCCAAGATGTTTGGGGGGACTCCTACGAGCAGTACTTC
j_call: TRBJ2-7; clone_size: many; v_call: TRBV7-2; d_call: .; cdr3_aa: CASSSQHSSEQYF; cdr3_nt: TGTGCCAGCAGCTCCCAACACTCGTCCGAGCAGTACTTC
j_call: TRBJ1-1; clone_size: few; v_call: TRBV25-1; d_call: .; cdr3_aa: CASSETGAAVGTEAFF; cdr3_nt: TGTGCCAGCAGTGAGACCGGGGCGGCGGTGGGCACTGAAGCTTTCTTT
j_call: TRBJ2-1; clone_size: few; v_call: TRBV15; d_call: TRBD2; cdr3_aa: CATRSSPGLATYSWNEQFF; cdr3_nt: TGTGCCACCCGAAGCTCACCCGGACTAGCGACTTACTCGTGGAATGAGCAGTTCTTC
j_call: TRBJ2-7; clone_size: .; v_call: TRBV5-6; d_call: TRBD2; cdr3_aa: CASNGLADEQYF; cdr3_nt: TGTGCCAGCAACGGACTAGCCGACGAGCAGTACTTC
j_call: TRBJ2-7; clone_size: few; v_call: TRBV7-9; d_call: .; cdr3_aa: CASSLVIGESYEQYF; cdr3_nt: TGTGCCAGCAGCTTAGTGATTGGTGAATCCTACGAGCAGTACTTC
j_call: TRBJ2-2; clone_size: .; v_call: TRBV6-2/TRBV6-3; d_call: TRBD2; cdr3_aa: CASSSIRAGEVEYTGELFF; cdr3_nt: TGTGCCAGCAGCTCTATCCGAGCGGGGGAGGTTGAGTACACCGGGGAGCTGTTTTTT
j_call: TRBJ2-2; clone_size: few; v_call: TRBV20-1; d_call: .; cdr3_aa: CSAEKAGLGTGELFF; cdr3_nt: TGCAGTGCTGAAAAAGCCGGGCTAGGCACCGGGGAGCTGTTTTTT
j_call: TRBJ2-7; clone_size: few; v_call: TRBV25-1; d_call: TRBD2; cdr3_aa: CATGTSGSYEQYF; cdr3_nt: TGTGCCACCGGGACTAGCGGGAGTTACGAGCAGTACTTC
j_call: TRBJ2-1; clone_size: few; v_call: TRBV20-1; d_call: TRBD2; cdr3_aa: CSARVAGSEQFF; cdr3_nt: TGCAGTGCTCGGGTAGCGGGCTCAGAGCAGTTCTTC
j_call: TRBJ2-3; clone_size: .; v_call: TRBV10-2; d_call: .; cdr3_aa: CASSGLEGADTQYF; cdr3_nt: TGCGCCAGCAGTGGATTAGAGGGGGCAGATACGCAGTATTTT
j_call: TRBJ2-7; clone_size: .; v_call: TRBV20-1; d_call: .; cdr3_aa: CSARVATHSYEQYF; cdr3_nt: TGCAGTGCTAGAGTTGCTACACACTCCTACGAGCAGTACTTC
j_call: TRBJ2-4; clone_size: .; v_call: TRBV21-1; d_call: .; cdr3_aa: CASSKRQRVGNIQYF; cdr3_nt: TGTGCCAGCAGCAAAAGGCAGCGGGTGGGAAACATTCAGTACTTC
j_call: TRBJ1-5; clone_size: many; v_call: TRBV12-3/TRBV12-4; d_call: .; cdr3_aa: CASSPSGGQPQHF; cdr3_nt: TGTGCCAGCAGTCCTTCCGGGGGTCAGCCCCAGCATTTT
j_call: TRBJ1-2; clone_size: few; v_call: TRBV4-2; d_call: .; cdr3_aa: CASSQDARGEVGYTF; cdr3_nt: TGTGCCAGCAGCCAAGATGCTCGGGGAGAAGTAGGCTACACCTTC
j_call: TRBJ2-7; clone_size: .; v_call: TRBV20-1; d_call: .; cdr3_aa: CSAKDQGKSYEQYF; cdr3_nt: TGCAGTGCTAAGGATCAAGGAAAATCCTACGAGCAGTACTTC
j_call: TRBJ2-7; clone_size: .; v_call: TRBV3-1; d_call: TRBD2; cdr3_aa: CASSQDASGNYEQYF; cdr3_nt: TGTGCCAGCAGCCAAGATGCTAGCGGGAACTACGAGCAGTACTTC
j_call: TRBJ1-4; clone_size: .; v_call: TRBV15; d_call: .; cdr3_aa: CATSRKGDANEKLFF; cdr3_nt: TGTGCCACCAGCAGGAAAGGGGATGCTAATGAAAAACTGTTTTTT
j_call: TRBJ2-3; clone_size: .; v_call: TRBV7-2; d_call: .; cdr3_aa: CASSLAASADTQYF; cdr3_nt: TGTGCCAGCAGCTTAGCCGCTAGCGCAGATACGCAGTATTTT
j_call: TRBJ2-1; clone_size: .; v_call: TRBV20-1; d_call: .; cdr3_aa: CSARDLGTSNEQFF; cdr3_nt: TGCAGTGCTAGAGATTTGGGAACGTCCAATGAGCAGTTCTTC
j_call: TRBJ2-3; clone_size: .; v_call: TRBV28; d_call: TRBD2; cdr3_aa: CASSSPRGRVRADTQYF; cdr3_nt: TGTGCCAGCAGTTCCCCCCGGGGGAGGGTTCGAGCAGATACGCAGTATTTT
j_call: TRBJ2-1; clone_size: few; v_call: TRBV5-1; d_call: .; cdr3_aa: CASRERSYNEQFF; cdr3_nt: TGCGCCAGCCGGGAGCGGTCCTACAATGAGCAGTTCTTC
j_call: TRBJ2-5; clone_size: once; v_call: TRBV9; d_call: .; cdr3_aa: CASSGGDTAVPETQYF; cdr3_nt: TGTGCCAGCAGCGGCGGGGACACCGCAGTCCCAGAGACCCAGTACTTC
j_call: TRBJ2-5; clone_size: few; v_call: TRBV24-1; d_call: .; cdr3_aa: CATSEPISGEQETQYF; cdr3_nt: TGTGCCACCAGTGAACCGATTAGCGGAGAGCAAGAGACCCAGTACTTC
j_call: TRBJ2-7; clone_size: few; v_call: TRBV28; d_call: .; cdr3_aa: CASSPEAPSYEQYF; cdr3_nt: TGTGCCAGCAGCCCGGAGGCCCCCTCCTACGAGCAGTACTTC
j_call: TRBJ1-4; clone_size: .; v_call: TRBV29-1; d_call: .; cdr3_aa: CSVESRLRRKLFF; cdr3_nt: TGCAGCGTTGAATCCAGGCTGAGGAGAAAACTGTTTTTT
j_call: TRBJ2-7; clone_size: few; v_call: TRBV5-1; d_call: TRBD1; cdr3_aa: CASSLVTGFVHEQYF; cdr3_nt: TGCGCCAGCAGCTTGGTGACAGGGTTTGTCCACGAGCAGTACTTC
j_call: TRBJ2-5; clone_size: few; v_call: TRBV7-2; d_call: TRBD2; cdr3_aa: CASSPQGAGKKTQYF; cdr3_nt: TGTGCCAGCAGCCCCCAAGGAGCGGGAAAGAAGACCCAGTACTTC
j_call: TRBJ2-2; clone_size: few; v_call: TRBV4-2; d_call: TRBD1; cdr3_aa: CASSQDVGTGGIGELFF; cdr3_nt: TGTGCCAGCAGCCAAGATGTGGGGACAGGGGGAATCGGGGAGCTGTTTTTT
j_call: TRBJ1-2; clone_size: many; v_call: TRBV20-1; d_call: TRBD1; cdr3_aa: CSASTGGGYTF; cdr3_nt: TGCAGTGCTAGCACAGGGGGTGGCTACACCTTC
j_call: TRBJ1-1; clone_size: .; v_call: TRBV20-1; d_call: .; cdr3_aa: CSALFGTVNTEAFF; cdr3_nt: TGCAGTGCTTTATTTGGGACGGTAAACACTGAAGCTTTCTTT
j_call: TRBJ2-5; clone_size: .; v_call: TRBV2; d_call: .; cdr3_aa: CASSEISDGKNVF; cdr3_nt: TGTGCCAGCAGTGAAATCTCGGACGGGAAAAACGTCTTC
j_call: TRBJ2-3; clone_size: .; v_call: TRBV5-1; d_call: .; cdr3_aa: CASRMGQGTDTQYF; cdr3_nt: TGCGCCAGCAGGATGGGGCAGGGAACAGATACGCAGTATTTT
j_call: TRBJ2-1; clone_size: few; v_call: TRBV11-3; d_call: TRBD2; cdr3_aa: CASSLGGTSVANEQFF; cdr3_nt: TGTGCCAGCAGCTTAGGCGGGACTAGCGTTGCCAATGAGCAGTTCTTC